Listed here are 12 T cell receptor beta chains from one sample, sequenced in a study of blood T cell repertoires in COVID-19. Clones were read by immunoSEQ multiplex PCR, and TCRdb kept only the in-frame ones, dropping some. The top ten hold approximately 2.8% of the sample, which has around 150,000 clones, roughly 73% seen once. Sequenced material: peripheral blood. These receptors were obtained from a man aged 65 to 85 with acute or convalescent COVID-19.

The chain couples TRBV3-1 (or the pseudogene TRBV3-2) to TRBJ2-5; tentative D call: TRBD1 (6 bases). CDR1 and CDR2 (germline): LGHDT, YNNKEL (reference sequence). The V gene lost 6 bases and the J gene lost 2 bases, with 13 bases spanning the gap. This CDR3 is built from 14 residues. CDR3 sequence: CASSLGQGQETQYF. DNA for the CDR3: TGTGCCAGCAGTCTCGGGCAGGGGCAAGAGACCCAGTACTTC.

This clone was observed a single time. The chain combines TRBV7-8 with TRBJ1-2, with a weak D call TRBD1 (5 bases). V gave up 0 bases and J gave up 4 bases, with 6 bases separating them. Germline loops: CDR1 SGHVS, CDR2 FQNEAQ. The CDR3 loop spans 13 amino acids. The CDR3: CASSLATAYGYTF. In DNA, the CDR3 is TGTGCCAGCAGCTTAGCGACAGCCTATGGCTACACCTTC.

V gene TRBV12-5 combines with J gene TRBJ2-2, with TRBD1 as a possible D gene (6 bases). This CDR3 spans 16 amino acids. The germline CDR1 and CDR2 sequences are LGHNT and FRNRAP. Between the trimmed V and J ends, which lost 0 bases and 2 bases, there was a span of 10 bases. CDR3 protein: CASGLVAGANTGELFF. CDR3 in DNA: TGTGCTAGTGGTTTGGTAGCAGGGGCCAACACCGGGGAGCTGTTTTTT.

This clone was counted at least ten times. This sample includes further DNA sequences coding for the same CDR3. The rearrangement joins TRBV7-6 to TRBJ1-1; a weak D match, TRBD1 (5 bases). The CDR3 totals 14 residues. Trimming left V 1 base short and J 3 bases short, with 9 bases between. Germline CDR1 reads SGHVS; CDR2 reads FNYEAQ. The CDR3 sequence is CASSLVTGDTEAFF. The CDR3, as DNA: TGTGCCAGCAGCTTAGTAACGGGGGACACTGAAGCTTTCTTT.

This clone was seen only a few times. The rearrangement joins TRBV1 to TRBJ1-2. TRBV1 is a listed pseudogene. The CDR3 has 12 amino acids. The CDR3 coding sequence is TGCACCAGCAGCCACGGGGACTATGGCTACACCTTC. Amino acid sequence: CTSSHGDYGYTF.

This clone appeared a few times. This chain uses TRBV28 with TRBJ1-2, with D possibly being TRBD1 (5 bases). V lost 8 bases and J lost 2, with 12 bases in between. Per the germline V gene, CDR1 is MDHEN and CDR2 is SYDVKM. The CDR3 has 13 amino acids. The DNA of the CDR3 is TGTGCCAGCGTCCCCGACAGCAACTATGGCTACACCTTC. Its translation: CASVPDSNYGYTF.

This chain links TRBV5-1 with TRBJ2-3; TRBD2 matches at 7 bases. Germline V CDR1 and CDR2: SGHRS, YFSETQ. The V segment lost 2 bases and the J segment 4 bases; nucleotides outside the gene matches: 7. The CDR3 extends over 15 amino acids. DNA of the CDR3: TGCGCCAGCAGCTTCGGACTAGTGGCCCCAGATACGCAGTATTTT. It specifies CASSFGLVAPDTQYF.

The chain links TRBV2 to TRBJ1-4; D might be TRBD1 (5 bases). The CDR3 is 12 residues long. CDR1 SNHLY and CDR2 FYNNEI come from the germline V gene. V was cut by 4 bases and J by 7 bases, with 7 bases left in between. For the CDR3, the DNA is TGTGCCAGCAGTGTTCAGGGTGAAAAACTGTTTTTT. Its translation: CASSVQGEKLFF.

This clone was seen a few times. DNA of the CDR3: TGCGCCAGCAGCCAGACAGGGGTTGGCTATGGCTACACCTTC. This encodes CASSQTGVGYGYTF. The chain recombines TRBV5-1 with TRBJ1-2; 8 nucleotides line up with TRBD1. This CDR3 contains 14 residues. V dropped 4 bases and J dropped 4; count of bases not matched to a gene: 6. Germline V gives CDR1 SGHRS, CDR2 YFSETQ.

The chain employs TRBV5-5 and TRBJ2-5; the match to TRBD2 covers 12 bases. V lost 1 base, J lost 4 bases, and 8 bases stayed unmatched. The CDR3 is 17 amino acids. The germline V gene has CDR1 SGHKS and CDR2 YYEKEE (reference sequence). CDR3 sequence: CASSLSPLAGGGETQYF. CDR3 bases: TGTGCCAGCAGCTTGTCCCCACTAGCGGGGGGCGGAGAGACCCAGTACTTC.

This chain connects TRBV5-1 to TRBJ1-1; D uncertain. Trimming shortened V by 4 bases and J by 3 bases, and 10 bases separated the two germline ends. CDR1 is SGHRS, CDR2 YFSETQ, per germline. The CDR3 sequence is 13 residues long. The CDR3 is CASSPPRDTEAFF. Written as DNA, the CDR3 is TGCGCCAGCAGCCCCCCGCGGGACACTGAAGCTTTCTTT.

The table lists this clone with a count of one. The chain is built from TRBV18 and TRBJ1-1; D unresolved. CDR3 length: 14 amino acids. Trimming removed 2 bases from V and 2 bases from J, with 9 bases in between. In germline, CDR1 is KGHSH, CDR2 LQKENI. The CDR3 is CASSPEESNTEAFF. CDR3 DNA sequence: TGTGCCAGCTCACCAGAAGAGAGTAACACTGAAGCTTTCTTT.